A selection of T cell receptor beta chains follows, all from one sample in a study. Each CDR3 protein is one row after TCRdb ran MiXCR on the 5' RACE reads. Here the sample spans 10,000 to 15,000 distinct CDR3 sequences, 23% being singletons. The sequenced material came from naive CD4+ T cells sorted from blood. The source of these receptors is a female donor with breast cancer. CDR3s include the opening cysteine and the closing phenylalanine or tryptophan. The D gene is left open where the match is weak. Clone size is given for some rows only: seen once, a few or many times, or a class if the clone is expanded.

v_call	clone_size	d_call	j_call	cdr3_aa	cdr3_nt
TRBV20-1	medium-sized	TRBD2	TRBJ2-1	CSAPLAGDEQFF	TGCAGTGCTCCTCTAGCGGGCGATGAGCAGTTCTTC
TRBV5-1	medium-sized	TRBD1	TRBJ1-1	CASSPRQGAWTEAFF	TGCGCCAGCAGCCCCCGACAGGGGGCATGGACTGAAGCTTTCTTT
TRBV11-2	many	.	TRBJ1-1	CASSSPSGEFAEAFF	TGTGCCAGCAGCTCACCATCAGGGGAGTTCGCTGAAGCTTTCTTT
TRBV6-5	medium-sized	.	TRBJ1-1	CASSDRVKEAFF	TGTGCCAGCAGTGATCGGGTGAAAGAGGCTTTCTTT
TRBV19	.	.	TRBJ1-2	CASSIDPAARGYTF	TGTGCCAGTAGTATAGATCCGGCCGCGCGCGGCTACACCTTC
TRBV4-1	medium-sized	.	TRBJ2-1	CASSQERDEQFF	TGCGCCAGCAGCCAAGAACGGGATGAGCAGTTCTTC
TRBV6-1	.	.	TRBJ2-3	CASSEGVKATQYF	TGTGCCAGCAGTGAAGGGGTAAAGGCGACGCAGTATTTT
TRBV7-6	medium-sized	.	TRBJ2-2	CASRGFPDTGELFF	TGTGCCAGCAGGGGGTTTCCGGACACCGGGGAGCTGTTTTTT
TRBV7-9	many	TRBD2	TRBJ2-7	CASSPGTSGRYEQYF	TGTGCCAGCAGCCCCGGGACTAGCGGGAGGTACGAGCAGTACTTC
TRBV28	many	TRBD2	TRBJ2-7	CASSSGRVAGSHEQYF	TGTGCCAGCAGTTCAGGAAGAGTAGCGGGAAGCCACGAGCAGTACTTC
TRBV20-1	many	.	TRBJ1-5	CSARDSPDSPNQPQHF	TGCAGTGCTAGAGATAGTCCCGACAGTCCCAATCAGCCCCAGCATTTT
TRBV7-9	many	TRBD2	TRBJ2-3	CASDAKAGGSTDTQYF	TGTGCCAGCGATGCTAAAGCGGGAGGAAGCACAGATACGCAGTATTTT
TRBV29-1	.	.	TRBJ2-3	CSVVMGNTQYF	TGCAGCGTTGTGATGGGGAACACGCAGTATTTT
TRBV11-2	.	TRBD2	TRBJ2-1	CASSPGEGYNKQFF	TGTGCCAGCAGCCCGGGGGAGGGCTACAATAAGCAGTTCTTC
TRBV12-3/TRBV12-4	many	.	TRBJ2-1	CASRLSNYNEQFF	TGTGCCAGTCGACTATCTAATTACAATGAGCAGTTCTTC
TRBV3-1	medium-sized	TRBD2	TRBJ2-1	CASSPPFSGYTWEQFF	TGTGCCAGCAGCCCGCCCTTTAGCGGGTATACGTGGGAGCAGTTCTTC
TRBV6-5	medium-sized	.	TRBJ1-1	CASTVGTGNTEAFF	TGTGCCAGCACGGTGGGCACAGGGAACACTGAAGCTTTCTTT
TRBV7-8	many	.	TRBJ2-1	CASSPPVEYNEQFF	TGTGCCAGCAGTCCCCCTGTTGAATACAATGAGCAGTTCTTC
TRBV20-1	many	.	TRBJ2-5	CSARGLEVLETQYF	TGCAGTGCTAGAGGACTAGAGGTGCTAGAGACCCAGTACTTC
TRBV6-1	medium-sized	TRBD1	TRBJ2-1	CASSEIIPGQGADEQFF	TGTGCCAGCAGTGAAATAATCCCCGGACAGGGGGCTGATGAGCAGTTCTTC
TRBV18	.	.	TRBJ2-3	CASSPQGRGTDTQYF	TGTGCCAGCTCACCACAGGGGCGGGGCACAGATACGCAGTATTTT
TRBV12-3/TRBV12-4	medium-sized	.	TRBJ2-4	CASSFAGLAKNIQYF	TGTGCCAGCAGTTTCGCGGGTCTAGCCAAAAACATTCAGTACTTC
TRBV25-1	once	.	TRBJ2-7	CASSAGNSPYEQYF	TGTGCCTCCAGCGCGGGGAATTCCCCCTACGAGCAGTACTTC
TRBV29-1	few	.	TRBJ2-1	CSVSISADPSNEQFF	TGCAGCGTTTCTATCTCAGCGGACCCCTCTAATGAGCAGTTCTTC
TRBV6-5	many	TRBD1	TRBJ2-1	CASRSGQGAIYNEQFF	TGTGCCAGCAGGTCGGGACAGGGGGCGATCTACAATGAGCAGTTCTTC